The 20 T cell receptor beta chains below all came from one sample that was sequenced in a study of identical twins. Each CDR3 protein gets one entry after TCRdb re-called the 5' RACE reads with MiXCR. The sample has 1.5 million to 2 million distinct CDR3 sequences, roughly a third seen once. The specimen sequenced was cord blood. The receptors come from a newborn girl in good health.

This clonotype was found many times. V gene TRBV20-1 combines with J gene TRBJ2-7; D perhaps matches TRBD2 (6 bases). Trimming took 3 bases from V and 4 from J, leaving 10 bases between them. Germline V gene sequence: CDR1 DFQATT, CDR2 SNEGSKA (reference sequence). The CDR3 consists of 12 residues. DNA for the CDR3: TGCAGTGCTAGGGAGGGCGGTTACGAGCAGTACTTC. Its translation is CSAREGGYEQYF.

The chain joins TRBV20-1 to TRBJ2-7, with D uncertain. The CDR3 loop spans 14 amino acids. From germline, CDR1 is DFQATT and CDR2 SNEGSKA (reference sequence). V was trimmed by 0 bases and J by 2 bases, leaving 11 bases between them. CDR3 protein: CSARDPRPPYEQYF. The CDR3 bases are TGCAGTGCTAGAGATCCCAGGCCCCCCTACGAGCAGTACTTC.

This clonotype was observed a few times. A much larger clone differs by one base, so this may be a read error. The chain couples TRBV29-1 to TRBJ1-1; unclear D gene. The CDR3 is 12 amino acids. Germline V gene data show CDR1 as SQVTM and CDR2 as ANQGSEA. V dropped 0 bases and J dropped 1 base, with 3 bases sitting between them. The CDR3 sequence is CSVEEGNTEAFF. CDR3 coding DNA: TGCAGCGTTGAAGAGGGGAACACTGAAGCTTTCTTT.

The chain joins TRBV5-1 to TRBJ1-4; D possibly corresponds to TRBD1 (5 bases). This CDR3 region has 14 residues. CDR1 and CDR2 from the germline V gene are SGHRS and YFSETQ. Trimming shortened V by 0 bases and J by 8 bases, and 11 bases separated the two germline ends. This CDR3 is CASSLAGIQEKLFF. CDR3 nucleotides: TGCGCCAGCAGCTTGGCAGGGATCCAGGAAAAACTGTTTTTT.

The chain joins TRBV5-5 to TRBJ1-2; TRBD1 aligns across 7 bases. The length of the CDR3 is 15 residues. Germline V lookup: CDR1 SGHKS, CDR2 YYEKEE (reference sequence). J was trimmed by 3 bases and V by 2 bases; bases with no gene match: 7. This CDR3 reads CASSFQTGMDYGYTF. CDR3 sequence (DNA): TGTGCCAGCAGCTTCCAGACAGGGATGGACTATGGCTACACCTTC.

The rearrangement joins TRBV20-1 to TRBJ2-7; TRBD1 aligns across 8 bases. In germline, CDR1 is DFQATT, CDR2 SNEGSKA (reference sequence). V shed 3 bases, J shed 3 bases, and the junction held 7 bases outside the gene matches. This CDR3 contains 14 residues. CDR3 residues: CSARGQDFFYEQYF. The DNA of the CDR3 is TGCAGTGCTAGGGGACAGGATTTTTTCTACGAGCAGTACTTC.

With regard to this clonotype: A much larger clone lies one base from this, so it may be a read error. V usage is TRBV7-2 and J usage is TRBJ2-3, with 7 positions matching TRBD2. TRBJ2-1 explains the end of the DNA better; the J call may be wrong. The CDR3 covers 15 residues. Looked up from germline, CDR1 is SGHTA and CDR2 is FQGNSA. CDR3 in DNA: TGTGCCAGCAGCTTGACCGGGACTACTTACCATGAGCAGTTCTTC. Its translation: CASSLTGTTYHEQFF.

This chain connects TRBV20-1 to TRBJ2-2, with TRBD1 identical over 7 bases. CDR3 length equals 14 residues. Germline trimming cut 6 bases from V and 1 base from J; bases unmatched to any gene: 5. CDR1 and CDR2 (germline): DFQATT, SNEGSKA (reference sequence). CDR3 nucleotides: TGCAGTGCCAGGGGGACCAAGAACACCGGGGAGCTGTTTTTT. Amino acid sequence: CSARGTKNTGELFF.

The CDR3 loop reads CASSQDGLAASSYNEQFF. CDR3 coding DNA: TGCGCCAGCAGCCAAGATGGTCTAGCGGCCTCCTCCTACAATGAGCAGTTCTTC. This chain links TRBV4-1 with TRBJ2-1; 7 nucleotides align to TRBD2. Germline V CDR1 and CDR2: MGHRA, YSYEKL. V was pared by 0 bases and J by 0 bases, with 8 bases of the junction left unmatched. The CDR3 sequence is 18 residues long.

The chain combines TRBV12-3 or TRBV12-4 with TRBJ1-5; TRBD1 is a possible D gene (6 bases). The CDR3 sequence is 17 residues long. The V end lost 6 bases, the J end lost 2 bases, and 20 bases lay between the germline ends. The CDR3 here is CASRQGRAFNGNQPQHF. The CDR3 DNA reads TGTGCCAGCAGACAGGGTAGGGCCTTCAACGGCAATCAGCCCCAGCATTTT.

The chain joins TRBV27 to TRBJ1-1; no clear D gene. The CDR3 sequence is 15 residues long. Between the trimmed V and J ends, which lost 4 bases and 4 bases, there was a span of 16 bases. Germline values: CDR1 MNHEY, CDR2 SMNVEV (reference sequence). CDR3 amino acids: CASSYLNPMGTEAFF. The CDR3 DNA reads TGTGCCAGCAGTTACCTAAATCCGATGGGCACTGAAGCTTTCTTT.

This clonotype was seen only a few times. The chain uses TRBV3-1 and TRBJ2-7; 7 positions agree with TRBD2. The junction had 9 bases not matched to a gene; V was cut back by 4 bases and J by 0 bases. Per germline, CDR1 LGHDT and CDR2 YNNKEL (reference sequence). The CDR3 extends over 16 amino acids. CDR3 sequence (DNA): TGTGCCAGCAGCCCCGCCGGGACTATTTCCTCCTACGAGCAGTACTTC. Protein sequence: CASSPAGTISSYEQYF.

This clonotype was picked up a small number of times. The chain couples TRBV18 to TRBJ2-5, with D uncertain. The CDR3 is 15 residues long. Per the germline V gene, CDR1 is KGHSH and CDR2 is LQKENI. V lost 1 base and J 1 base, leaving 10 bases between the germline ends. CDR3 DNA sequence: TGTGCCAGCTCACCACTTCAAGGGCCCCAAGAGACCCAGTACTTC. Its translation is CASSPLQGPQETQYF.

This chain connects TRBV12-3 or TRBV12-4 to TRBJ2-7, with a possible D match to TRBD1 (6 bases). V shed 2 bases and J shed 0 bases, with 14 bases lying between them. The CDR3 consists of 16 residues. This CDR3 is CASSLRPTGPSYEQYF. The DNA for the CDR3 is TGTGCCAGCAGTTTAAGACCGACAGGACCCTCCTACGAGCAGTACTTC.

In DNA form, the CDR3 reads TGCGCCAGCAGCCAATTTCGCGAGGGCGAGCAGTACTTC. It codes for CASSQFREGEQYF. This chain joins TRBV4-1 and TRBJ2-7; D is perhaps TRBD2 (5 bases). Germline loops: CDR1 MGHRA, CDR2 YSYEKL. The CDR3 runs 13 residues. Trimming removed 2 bases from V and 6 bases from J, with 11 bases in between.

This clonotype appeared a few times. This chain connects TRBV6-6 to TRBJ1-5; 8 bases are a match to TRBD1. CDR3 length: 15 amino acids. Trimming cost V 2 bases and J 6 bases; bases outside gene matches: 6. Germline-derived CDR1 and CDR2 are MNHNY and SVGAGI (reference sequence). In DNA, the CDR3 is TGTGCCAGCAGTTACGGACAGGGTCGGGGTCAGCCCCAGCATTTT. Translating it yields CASSYGQGRGQPQHF.

This clonotype was found many times. The V gene is TRBV4-2, the J gene TRBJ1-2; possibly TRBD1 for D (6 bases). Germline assignment: CDR1 LGHNA and CDR2 YNFKEQ. The CDR3 length is 15 residues. V lost 1 base, J lost 4 bases, and 13 bases lay in between. CDR3 DNA: TGTGCCAGCAGCCAAGGAGACAGGAATCTCTATGGCTACACCTTC. Its protein product is CASSQGDRNLYGYTF.

The chain links TRBV20-1 to TRBJ2-4; D is uncertain. Looked up from germline, CDR1 is DFQATT and CDR2 is SNEGSKA (reference sequence). V was trimmed by 3 bases and J by 0 bases, leaving 6 bases between them. This CDR3 spans 13 amino acids. The CDR3 coding sequence is TGCAGTGCTAGTGAGTTAGCCAAAAACATTCAGTACTTC. As protein: CSASELAKNIQYF.

This clonotype was counted only a few times. One junction end disagrees with the germline gene, perhaps due to a read error. The V and J genes are TRBV27 and TRBJ1-2; 7 positions agree with TRBD1. Germline loops: CDR1 MNHEY, CDR2 SMNVEV (reference sequence). The CDR3 covers 14 residues. CDR3 loop: CASSPRTGLYRYTF. Here the CDR3 DNA reads TGTGCCAGCAGTCCGCGGACAGGCCTCTATCGCTACACCTTC.

The gene calls are TRBV25-1 and TRBJ1-1; D perhaps matches TRBD1 (5 bases). With 4 bases removed from V and 5 bases from J, the gap between germline ends came to 23 bases. The CDR3 loop spans 17 amino acids. The germline V gene has CDR1 MGHDK and CDR2 SYGVNS. The CDR3 is CASSGPGDWRTTTEAFF. The CDR3 region has the DNA TGTGCCAGCAGTGGACCCGGGGACTGGCGAACCACGACTGAAGCTTTCTTT.